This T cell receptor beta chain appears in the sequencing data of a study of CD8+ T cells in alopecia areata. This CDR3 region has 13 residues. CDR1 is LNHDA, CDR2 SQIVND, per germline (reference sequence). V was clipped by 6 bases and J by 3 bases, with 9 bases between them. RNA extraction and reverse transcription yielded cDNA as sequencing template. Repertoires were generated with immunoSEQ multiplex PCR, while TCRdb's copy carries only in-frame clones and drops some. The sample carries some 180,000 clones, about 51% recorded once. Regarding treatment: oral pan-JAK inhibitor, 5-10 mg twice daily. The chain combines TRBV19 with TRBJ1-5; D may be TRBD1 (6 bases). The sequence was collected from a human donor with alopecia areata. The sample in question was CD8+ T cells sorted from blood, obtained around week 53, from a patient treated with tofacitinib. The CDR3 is CASSQGFNQPQHF. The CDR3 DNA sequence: TGTGCCAGTAGCCAGGGGTTCAATCAGCCCCAGCATTTT.